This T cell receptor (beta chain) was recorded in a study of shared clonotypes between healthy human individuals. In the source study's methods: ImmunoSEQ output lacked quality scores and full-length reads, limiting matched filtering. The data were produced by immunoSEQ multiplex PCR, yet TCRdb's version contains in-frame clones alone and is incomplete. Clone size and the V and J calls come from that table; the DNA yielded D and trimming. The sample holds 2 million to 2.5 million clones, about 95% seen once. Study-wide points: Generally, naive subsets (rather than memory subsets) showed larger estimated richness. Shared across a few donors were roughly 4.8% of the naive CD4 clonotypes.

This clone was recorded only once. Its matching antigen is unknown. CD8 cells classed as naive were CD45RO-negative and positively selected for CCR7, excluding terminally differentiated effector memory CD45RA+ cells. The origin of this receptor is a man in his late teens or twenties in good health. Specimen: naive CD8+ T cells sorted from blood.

The CDR3 reads CASSQEAGATYEQYF. CDR3 coding DNA: TGCGCCAGCAGCCAAGAAGCGGGGGCAACCTACGAGCAGTACTTC. This sequence joins TRBV4-1 and TRBJ2-7; the match to TRBD2 covers 8 bases. Germline CDR1 MGHRA, CDR2 YSYEKL. V was pared by 0 bases and J by 2 bases, with 3 bases of the junction left unmatched. The length of the CDR3 is 15 residues.